This T cell receptor (beta chain) was sequenced for a study of blood T cell repertoires in COVID-19. Study as a whole: The origin of the acute and convalescent COVID-19 samples was the United States, Italy and Spain. T cells, B-cell-depleted T cells, or PBMCs provided the cDNA or gDNA that served as material.

This CDR3 region has 13 residues. V dropped 7 bases and J dropped 2 bases, with 11 bases sitting between them. Per the original methods: Estimation of nucleated cell counts was performed using reference gene primer amplification. This table comes from immunoSEQ multiplex PCR, and its TCRdb copy is limited to in-frame clones, with some not included. That table supplies the V and J calls and clone size; D and trimming were determined from the DNA. The sample has 200,000 to 300,000 clones, roughly 90% seen once. The sequence came from a young man with active or convalescent COVID-19. The sequenced sample was peripheral blood. The rearrangement uses TRBV12-3 or TRBV12-4 and TRBJ1-1; maybe TRBD1 (6 bases). The CDR3 sequence: CASTPDSNTEAFF. The CDR3 DNA reads TGTGCCAGCACCCCGGACAGCAACACTGAAGCTTTCTTT.